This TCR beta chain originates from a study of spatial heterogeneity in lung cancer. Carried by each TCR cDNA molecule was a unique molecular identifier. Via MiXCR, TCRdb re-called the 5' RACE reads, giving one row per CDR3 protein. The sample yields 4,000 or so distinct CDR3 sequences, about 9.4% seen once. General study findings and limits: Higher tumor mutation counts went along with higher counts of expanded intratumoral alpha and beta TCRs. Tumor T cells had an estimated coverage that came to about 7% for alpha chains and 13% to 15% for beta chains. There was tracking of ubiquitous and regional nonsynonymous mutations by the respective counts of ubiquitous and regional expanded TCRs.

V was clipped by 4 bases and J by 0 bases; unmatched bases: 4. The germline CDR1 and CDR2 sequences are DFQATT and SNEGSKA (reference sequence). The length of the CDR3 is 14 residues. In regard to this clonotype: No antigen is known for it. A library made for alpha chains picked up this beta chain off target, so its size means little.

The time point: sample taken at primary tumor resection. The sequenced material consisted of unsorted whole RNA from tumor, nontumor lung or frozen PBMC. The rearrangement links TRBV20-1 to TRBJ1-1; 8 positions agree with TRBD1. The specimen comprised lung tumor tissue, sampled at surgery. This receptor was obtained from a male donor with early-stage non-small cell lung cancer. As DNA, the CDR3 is TGCAGTGCTATCCAGGGGGCGGTGAACACTGAAGCTTTCTTT. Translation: CSAIQGAVNTEAFF.